Listed here are 7 T cell receptor beta chains from one sample, sequenced in a study of tumor and adjacent non-tumor tissue in lung cancer. TCRbeta libraries were built with three rounds of nested PCR, modified from ARM-PCR. TCRdb recomputed calls from the multiplex PCR reads with MiXCR, one row per CDR3 protein. The sample has approximately 120,000 distinct CDR3 sequences, roughly 80% seen once. This sample's RNA came from whole unsorted tissue. The sample consisted of lung tumor tissue. These receptors all stem from a woman aged 55-70 years with non-small cell lung cancer.

This clonotype was observed once. The chain couples TRBV5-5 to TRBJ2-2; D is possibly TRBD2 (5 bases). The CDR3 loop spans 16 amino acids. CDR1 and CDR2 from the germline V gene are SGHKS and YYEKEE (reference sequence). Trimming took 4 bases from V and 5 from J, leaving 18 bases between them. The CDR3 sequence: CASSLGNPKRTGELFF. CDR3 sequence (DNA): TGTGCCAGCAGCCTCGGGAATCCTAAGAGGACCGGGGAGCTGTTTTTT. The full variable domain, in which reference TRBV5-5 and TRBJ2-2 provide the parts outside the CDR3, is DAGVTQSPTHLIKTRGQQVTLRCSPISGHKSVSWYQQVLGQGPQFIFQYYEKEERGRGNFPDRFSARQFPNYSSELNVNALLLGDSALYLCASSLGNPKRTGELFFGEGSRLTVL.

This clonotype was recorded many times. The rearrangement uses TRBV29-1 and TRBJ2-1; the match to TRBD2 covers 8 bases. CDR1 and CDR2 (germline): SQVTM, ANQGSEA. Trimming removed 1 base from V and 0 bases from J; junction bases left unmatched: 14. The CDR3 loop spans 19 amino acids. The CDR3 sequence is CSVEGATSADLGSYNEQFF. CDR3 in DNA: TGCAGCGTTGAAGGGGCGACTAGCGCGGACCTCGGCTCCTACAATGAGCAGTTCTTC.

This clonotype was recorded many times. The chain carries TRBV29-1 and TRBJ2-3; 7 positions match TRBD2. Germline loops: CDR1 SQVTM, CDR2 ANQGSEA. The CDR3 is 14 amino acids. The V gene end was trimmed by 6 bases and the J gene end by 4 bases; junction bases not matched to a gene: 10. The CDR3 reads CSVGVAREADTQYF. In DNA form, the CDR3 reads TGCAGCGTCGGGGTGGCACGGGAGGCAGATACGCAGTATTTT.

On this clonotype: At one end the junction does not follow the germline gene, possibly because of a read error. The rearrangement links TRBV6-2 or TRBV6-3 to TRBJ2-7; no firm D call. The end of the DNA aligns better with TRBJ2-1, so the J call may be wrong. There are 12 residues in the CDR3. Germline V gene lookup returns CDR1 MNHEY and CDR2 SVGEGT. CDR3 coding DNA: TGCGCCAGCAGTTACCAAATGTACGAGCAGTTCTTC. Residues: CASSYQMYEQFF.

There are a few counts of this clonotype. Given a much more abundant clone one base away, this may be a read error. The rearrangement links TRBV20-1 to TRBJ1-1; D unclear. Trimming took off 2 bases at V and 4 bases at J, with 14 bases between the two ends. CDR1 and CDR2 (germline): DFQATT, SNEGSKA (reference sequence). The CDR3 loop spans 14 amino acids. CDR3 in DNA: TGCAGTGCTAGAATGTTGGGCTCGAGCACTGAAGCTTTCTTT. It specifies CSARMLGSSTEAFF.

The sample holds many counts of this clonotype. The chain is built from TRBV6-2 or TRBV6-3 and TRBJ1-3; 7 positions agree with TRBD1. Germline V gene data show CDR1 as MNHEY and CDR2 as SVGEGT. The CDR3 contains 14 residues. Trimming removed 7 bases from V and 4 bases from J; junction bases left unmatched: 7. The CDR3 loop is CASTGQVGGNTIYF. The CDR3 bases are TGTGCCAGCACCGGACAGGTCGGCGGAAACACCATATATTTT.

Remarks on this clonotype: A junction boundary mismatches the germline segment, possibly from a read error. The chain uses TRBV11-2 and TRBJ2-2; D possibly corresponds to TRBD2 (6 bases). CDR1 is SGHAT and CDR2 is FQNNGV in the germline V gene. The length of the CDR3 is 17 residues. Here the CDR3 DNA reads TGTACCAGCAGCTCTACCCAGGAGGGGCGGGACACCGGGGAGCTGTTTTTT. Residues: CTSSSTQEGRDTGELFF.